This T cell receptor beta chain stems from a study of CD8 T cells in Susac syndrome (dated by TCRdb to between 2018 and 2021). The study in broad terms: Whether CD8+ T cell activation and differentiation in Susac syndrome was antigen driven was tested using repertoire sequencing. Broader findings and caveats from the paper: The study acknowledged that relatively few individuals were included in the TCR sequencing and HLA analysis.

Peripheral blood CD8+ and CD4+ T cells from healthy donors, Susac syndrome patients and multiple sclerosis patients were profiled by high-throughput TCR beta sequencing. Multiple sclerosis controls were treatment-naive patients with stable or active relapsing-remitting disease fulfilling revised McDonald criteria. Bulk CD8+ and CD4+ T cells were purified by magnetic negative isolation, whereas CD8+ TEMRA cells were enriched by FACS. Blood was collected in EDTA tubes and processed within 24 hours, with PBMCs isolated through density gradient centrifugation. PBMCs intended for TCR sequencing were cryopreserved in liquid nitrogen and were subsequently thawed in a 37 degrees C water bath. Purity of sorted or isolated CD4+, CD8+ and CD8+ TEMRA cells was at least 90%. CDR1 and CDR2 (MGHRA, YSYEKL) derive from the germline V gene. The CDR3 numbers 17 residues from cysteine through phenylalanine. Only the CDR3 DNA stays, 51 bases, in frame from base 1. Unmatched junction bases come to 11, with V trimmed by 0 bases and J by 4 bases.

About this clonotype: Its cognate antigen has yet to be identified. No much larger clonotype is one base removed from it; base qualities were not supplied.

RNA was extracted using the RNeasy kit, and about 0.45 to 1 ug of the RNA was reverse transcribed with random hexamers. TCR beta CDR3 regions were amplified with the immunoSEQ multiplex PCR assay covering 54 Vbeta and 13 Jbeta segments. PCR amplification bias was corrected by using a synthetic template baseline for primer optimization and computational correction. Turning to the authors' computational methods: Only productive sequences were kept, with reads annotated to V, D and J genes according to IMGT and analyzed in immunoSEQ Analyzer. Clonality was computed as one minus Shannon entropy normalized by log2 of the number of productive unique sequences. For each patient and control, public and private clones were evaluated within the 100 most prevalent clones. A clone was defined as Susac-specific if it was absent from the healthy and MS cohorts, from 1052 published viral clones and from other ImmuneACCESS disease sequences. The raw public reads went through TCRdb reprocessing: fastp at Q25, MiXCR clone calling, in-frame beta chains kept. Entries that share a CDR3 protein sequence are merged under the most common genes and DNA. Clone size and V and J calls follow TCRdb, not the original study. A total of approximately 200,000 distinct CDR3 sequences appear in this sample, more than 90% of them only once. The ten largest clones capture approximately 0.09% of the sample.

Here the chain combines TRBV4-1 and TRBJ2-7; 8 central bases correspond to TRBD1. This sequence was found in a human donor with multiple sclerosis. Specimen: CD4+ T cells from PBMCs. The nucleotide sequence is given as TGCGCCAGCAGCCAAGAATGGGCAACAGGGGGTCGGTACGAGCAGTACTTC. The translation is CASSQEWATGGRYEQYF.